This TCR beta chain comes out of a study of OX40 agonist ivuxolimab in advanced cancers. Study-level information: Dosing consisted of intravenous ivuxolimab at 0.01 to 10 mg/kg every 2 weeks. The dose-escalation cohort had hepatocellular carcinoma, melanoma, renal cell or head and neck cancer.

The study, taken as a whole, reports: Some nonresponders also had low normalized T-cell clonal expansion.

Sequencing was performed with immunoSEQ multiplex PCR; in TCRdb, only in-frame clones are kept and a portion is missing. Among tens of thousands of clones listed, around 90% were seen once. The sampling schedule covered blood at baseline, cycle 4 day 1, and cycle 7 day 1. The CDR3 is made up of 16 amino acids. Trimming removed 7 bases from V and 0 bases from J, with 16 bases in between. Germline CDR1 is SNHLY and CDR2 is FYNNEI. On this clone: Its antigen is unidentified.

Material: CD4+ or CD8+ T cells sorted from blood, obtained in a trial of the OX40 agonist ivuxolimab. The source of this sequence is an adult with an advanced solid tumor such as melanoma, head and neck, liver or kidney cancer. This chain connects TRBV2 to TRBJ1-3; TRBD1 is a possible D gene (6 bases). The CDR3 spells CASTQGDILSGNTIYF. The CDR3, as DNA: TGTGCCAGCACTCAAGGGGACATCCTCTCTGGAAACACCATATATTTT.